The 2 T cell receptor beta chains below were found in one sample sequenced in a study of response to subunit inactivated influenza vaccine. One entry per CDR3 protein results from TCRdb running MiXCR on the RT-PCR reads. The table lists roughly 700,000 distinct CDR3 sequences, 15% to 17% of them singletons. The input for sequencing was PBMCs from blood, taken roughly 12 days after vaccination. Source of these receptors: a man aged 45-60 years who received an inactivated influenza vaccine.

This clonotype has more than one count but fewer than ten. This chain uses TRBV5-6 with TRBJ1-5; TRBD1 agrees at 9 bases. V shed 0 bases and J 9 bases; nucleotides not matched to a gene: 10. The CDR3 runs to 16 residues. CDR1 and CDR2 from the germline V gene are SGHDT and YYEEEE. CDR3 nucleotides: TGTGCCAGCAGCTTGGGTGGGACAGGGATAGCAGGGCCCCAGCATTTT. Its protein product is CASSLGGTGIAGPQHF.

Of note for this clonotype: Lacking the conserved final phenylalanine or tryptophan, this CDR3 likely reflects a read error. The V and J genes are TRBV5-1 and TRBJ2-7; unclear D gene. The length of the CDR3 is 13 residues. Trimming removed 1 base from V and 0 bases from J, with 5 bases in between. Germline loops: CDR1 SGHRS, CDR2 YFSETQ. The DNA for the CDR3 is TGCGCCAGCAGCTTGTTCAGCTCCTACGAGCAGTACTTA. It is translated as CASSLFSSYEQYL.